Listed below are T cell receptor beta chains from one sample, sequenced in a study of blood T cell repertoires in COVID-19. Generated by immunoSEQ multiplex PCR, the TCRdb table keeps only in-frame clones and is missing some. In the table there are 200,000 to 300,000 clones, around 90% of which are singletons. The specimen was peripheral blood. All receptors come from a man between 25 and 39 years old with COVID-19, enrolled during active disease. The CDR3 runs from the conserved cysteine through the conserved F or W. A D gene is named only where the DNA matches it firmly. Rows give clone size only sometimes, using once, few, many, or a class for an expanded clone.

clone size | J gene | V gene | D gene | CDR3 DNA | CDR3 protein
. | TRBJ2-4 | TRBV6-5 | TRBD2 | TGTGCCAGCAGTTGGGGGGGTGGGAACATTCAGTACTTC | CASSWGGGNIQYF
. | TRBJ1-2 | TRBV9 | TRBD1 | TGTGCCAGCAGCGGAAGGACAGGGGGTACTGGCTACACCTTC | CASSGRTGGTGYTF
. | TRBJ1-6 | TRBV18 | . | TGTGCCAGCTCACCCCAGGGGAACTCAAATAATTCACCCCTCCACTTT | CASSPQGNSNNSPLHF
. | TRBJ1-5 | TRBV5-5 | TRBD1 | TGTGCCAGCAGCCCCGGGACAGGGGCACGGAATCAGCCCCAGCATTTT | CASSPGTGARNQPQHF
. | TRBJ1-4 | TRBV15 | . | TGTGCCACCAGCAGAGTTGTTCCCCAGGACTTTAATGAAAAACTGTTTTTT | CATSRVVPQDFNEKLFF
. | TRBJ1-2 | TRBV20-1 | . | TGCAGTGCTATGTATGACTATGGCTACACCTTC | CSAMYDYGYTF
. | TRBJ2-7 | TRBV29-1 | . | TGCAGCGTCGGAACCCCTACTAACAGGGGGGGAACTTACGAGCAGTACTTC | CSVGTPTNRGGTYEQYF
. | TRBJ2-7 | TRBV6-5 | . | TGTGCCAGCAGTACTGACAGCGAGCAGTACTTC | CASSTDSEQYF
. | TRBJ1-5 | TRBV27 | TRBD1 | TGTGCCAGCAGTTTATGGCAGGGGGTGAATCAGCCCCAGCATTTT | CASSLWQGVNQPQHF
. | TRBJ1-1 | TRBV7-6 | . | TGTGCCAGCAGCTTAAGTCCGGCTCCGGGTACTGAAGCTTTCTTT | CASSLSPAPGTEAFF
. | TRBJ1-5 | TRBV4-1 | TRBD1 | TGCGCCAGCAGCCAAGAAACAGGGGGTGGTCAGCCCCAGCATTTT | CASSQETGGGQPQHF
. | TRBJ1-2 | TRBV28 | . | TGTGCCAGCAGTTTAGTGCGGGGGGACTATGGCTACACCTTC | CASSLVRGDYGYTF
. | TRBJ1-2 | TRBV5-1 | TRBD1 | TGCGCCAGCAGCCCGGCACCAGGGACAGGGGACTATGGCTACACCTTC | CASSPAPGTGDYGYTF
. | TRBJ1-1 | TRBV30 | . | TGTGCCTGGAGTAGTGGCATGAACACTGAAGCTTTCTTT | CAWSSGMNTEAFF
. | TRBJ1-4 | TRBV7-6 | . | TGTGCCAGCAGCCTCACACGGACAGCCGAAAAACTGTTTTTT | CASSLTRTAEKLFF
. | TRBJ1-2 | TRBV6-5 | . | TGTGCCAGCAGGGCTGATCCCTATGGCTACACCTTC | CASRADPYGYTF
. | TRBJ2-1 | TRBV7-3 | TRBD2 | TGTGCCAGCAGCACGACTAGCGGGGGCCCTTACAATGAGCAGTTCTTC | CASSTTSGGPYNEQFF
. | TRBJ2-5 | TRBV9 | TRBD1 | TGTGCCAGCAGCGTAGTAGGGGGCATTGAGACCCAGTACTTC | CASSVVGGIETQYF
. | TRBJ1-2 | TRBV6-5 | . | TGTGCCAGCAGTTACTCTCTGAGTCCTCTCTCGGGGGGCTACACCTTC | CASSYSLSPLSGGYTF
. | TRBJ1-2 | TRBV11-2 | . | TGTGCCAGCAGCTTATCCTCGGGGAATGGCTACACCTTC | CASSLSSGNGYTF
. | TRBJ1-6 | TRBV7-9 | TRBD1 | TGTGCCAGCAGCTCCGGGACAGGGAATTCACCCCTCCACTTT | CASSSGTGNSPLHF
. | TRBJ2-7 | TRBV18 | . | TGTGCCAGCTCACCACGGCTCCAGGGAATCAGGGACGAGCAGTACTTC | CASSPRLQGIRDEQYF
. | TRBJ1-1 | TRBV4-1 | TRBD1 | TGCGCCAGCAGCCAACAAAACCTGCTCGGGACAGCTGAAGCTTTCTTT | CASSQQNLLGTAEAFF
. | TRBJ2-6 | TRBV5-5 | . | TGTGCCAGCAGCTTACAGGGATCCTCTGGGGCCAACGTCCTGACTTTC | CASSLQGSSGANVLTF
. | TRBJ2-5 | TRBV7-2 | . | TGTGCCAGCAGTTCTGGGACTGGGCGGACCCAGTACTTC | CASSSGTGRTQYF
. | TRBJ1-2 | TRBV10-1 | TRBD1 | TGCGCCAGCAGTCCGCGGACAGGGGGTGGCTACACCTTC | CASSPRTGGGYTF
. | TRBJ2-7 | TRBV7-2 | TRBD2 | TGTGCCAGCAGCCACCCCGTAATAACTAGCGGGGGGGCCTACGAGCAGTACTTC | CASSHPVITSGGAYEQYF
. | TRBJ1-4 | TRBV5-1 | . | TGCGCCAGCAGCTTGGGGACAGCTAATGAAAAACTGTTTTTT | CASSLGTANEKLFF
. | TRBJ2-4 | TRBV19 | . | TGTGCCAGTAGCCCACAGGAAATAGCCAAAAACATTCAGTACTTC | CASSPQEIAKNIQYF
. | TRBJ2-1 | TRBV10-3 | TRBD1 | TGTGCCATCAGTTTCCGGGACAGTGAAGCCAATGAGCAGTTCTTC | CAISFRDSEANEQFF
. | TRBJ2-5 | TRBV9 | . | TGTGCCAGCAGCGGCAGGGTAGGCGAGACCCAGTACTTC | CASSGRVGETQYF
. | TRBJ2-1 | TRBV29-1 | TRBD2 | TGCAGCGTTGAAGCGGGGGGTTACAATGAGCAGTTCTTC | CSVEAGGYNEQFF
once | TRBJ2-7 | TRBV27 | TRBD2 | TGTGCCAGCAGTTTATATCCGTGGCGGGGGGTCCGCGAGCAGTACTTC | CASSLYPWRGVREQYF
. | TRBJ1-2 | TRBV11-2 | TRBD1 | TGTGCCAGCAGCGACCCCGGGACAGGGATCTATGGCTACACCTTC | CASSDPGTGIYGYTF
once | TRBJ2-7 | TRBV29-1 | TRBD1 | TGCAGCGTATGGACAGGGGTAACGTCCTACGAGCAGTACTTC | CSVWTGVTSYEQYF
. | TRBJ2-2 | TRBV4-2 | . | TGTGCCAGCAGCCAAGATACACGTAGGGAGCTGTTTTTT | CASSQDTRRELFF
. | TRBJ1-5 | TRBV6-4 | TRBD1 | TGTGCCAGCTCAGGGGGGCGAGGCAATCAGCCCCAGCATTTT | CASSGGRGNQPQHF
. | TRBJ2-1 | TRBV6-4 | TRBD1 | TGTGCCAGCAGTGACTCCCACAGGGGGCGGGATGAGCAGTTCTTC | CASSDSHRGRDEQFF
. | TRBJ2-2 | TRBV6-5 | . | TGTGCCAGCAGTTACAGGGGAGGCAGGGGGGCATGGGAGCTGTTTTTT | CASSYRGGRGAWELFF
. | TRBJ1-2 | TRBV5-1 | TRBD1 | TGCGCCAGCAGCTTGGCCCGGGACAGAGCTAACTATGGCTACACCTTC | CASSLARDRANYGYTF
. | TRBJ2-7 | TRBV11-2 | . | TGTGCCAGCAGCCCCCTCGTCGGGAACTCCTACGAGCAGTACTTC | CASSPLVGNSYEQYF
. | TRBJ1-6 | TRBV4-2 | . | TGTGCCAGCAGCCGAAATACAGGGAGAAATTCACCCCTCCACTTT | CASSRNTGRNSPLHF
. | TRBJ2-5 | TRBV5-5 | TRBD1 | TGTGCCAGCAGCCGCAGGGGGTTCGAAGAGACCCAGTACTTC | CASSRRGFEETQYF
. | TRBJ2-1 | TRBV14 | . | TGTGCCAGCAGCCAACGGTTCTCGAGGGCCGCGGGTGGTGAGCAGTTCTTC | CASSQRFSRAAGGEQFF
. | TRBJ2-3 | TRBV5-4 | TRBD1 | TGTGCCAGCAGCTTGGGTGCGGGACAGGGTTTGTATACGCAGTATTTT | CASSLGAGQGLYTQYF
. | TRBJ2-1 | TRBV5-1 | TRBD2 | TGCGCCAGCAGCTTGGCTACGGGGGGGCCCCCGGAACAGTTCTTC | CASSLATGGPPEQFF